A single sample is the source of the 31 T cell receptor beta chains below, sequenced in a study of T-cell memory formation after mild COVID-19. TCRdb called the 5' RACE reads again in MiXCR, with one record for every CDR3 protein. The sample lists 170,000 or so distinct CDR3 sequences, roughly 28% seen once, with 12% in the top ten. Sequencing used PBMCs or a T cell subset sorted from them (not recorded which). The receptors originated from an adult woman who had mild COVID-19 (a few samples of this study predate the infection). Cell type and time point are not known.

V is TRBV6-4 and J is TRBJ2-2; 9 bases are a match to TRBD2. After removal of 0 bases from V and 4 bases from J, the junction contained 3 bases not matched to a gene. The CDR3 is made up of 16 amino acids. Germline CDR1 is MRHNA and CDR2 is SNTAGT. CDR3 nucleotide sequence: TGTGCCAGCAGTGACTCTGTGGGACTAGCCACCGGGGAGCTGTTTTTT. It yields the protein CASSDSVGLATGELFF.

This clonotype was found a few times. The chain employs TRBV5-1 and TRBJ2-1, with TRBD1 identical over 7 bases. Losses at the gene ends were 3 bases for V and 4 bases for J; bases not matched to a gene: 7. The CDR3 has 15 residues. Germline V gene lookup returns CDR1 SGHRS and CDR2 YFSETQ. The CDR3 DNA sequence: TGCGCCAGCAGCTCGACAGGGCCGAATTACAATGAGCAGTTCTTC. Its protein product is CASSSTGPNYNEQFF.

This clonotype has a handful of counts. This chain links TRBV5-8 with TRBJ2-3; weak D call: TRBD2 (6 bases). CDR1 and CDR2 from the germline V gene are SGHTS and YDEGEE. V lost 0 bases and J lost 2, with 10 bases in between. The CDR3 sequence is 15 residues long. CDR3 amino acids: CASSLGRGYTDTQYF. CDR3 sequence (DNA): TGTGCCAGCAGCTTGGGGCGGGGATACACAGATACGCAGTATTTT.

In DNA, the CDR3 is TGTGCCAGCAGCTCCGGCTCGGCCGGGGAGCTGTTTTTT. Translating it yields CASSSGSAGELFF. The rearrangement uses TRBV7-9 and TRBJ2-2, with D unclear. The CDR3 is 13 residues long. V lost 4 bases and J 6 bases, leaving 9 bases between the germline ends. From germline, CDR1 is SEHNR and CDR2 FQNEAQ (reference sequence).

This clonotype has just a few counts. The gene calls are TRBV3-1 and TRBJ2-5; D might be TRBD1 (5 bases). Germline CDR1 is LGHDT and CDR2 is YNNKEL (reference sequence). There are 13 residues in the CDR3. With 4 bases removed from V and 3 bases from J, the gap between germline ends came to 9 bases. The CDR3 protein is CASSRGRKETQYF. The CDR3 DNA follows: TGTGCCAGCAGCCGGGGCCGGAAAGAGACCCAGTACTTC.

V and J are TRBV29-1 and TRBJ2-5; D gene uncertain. CDR1 SQVTM and CDR2 ANQGSEA come from the germline V gene. CDR3 size: 13 residues. Trimming shortened V by 2 bases and J by 2 bases, and 9 bases separated the two germline ends. This chain's CDR3 is CSVESASQETQYF. The CDR3 nucleotides are TGCAGCGTTGAAAGTGCCTCACAAGAGACCCAGTACTTC.

This sequence joins TRBV20-1 and TRBJ2-5; TRBD2 matches 7 bases. The CDR3 is 15 residues long. Per the germline V gene, CDR1 is DFQATT and CDR2 is SNEGSKA (reference sequence). With 0 bases clipped from V and 1 base from J, the junction kept 5 bases outside the gene matches. The CDR3, as DNA: TGCAGTGCTAGAGATAACCTAGCGGTCCAAGAGACCCAGTACTTC. It encodes CSARDNLAVQETQYF.

The chain carries TRBV7-9 and TRBJ2-7; TRBD2 is a possible D gene (5 bases). This CDR3 comprises 15 residues. The germline V gene has CDR1 SEHNR and CDR2 FQNEAQ (reference sequence). The V end lost 2 bases, the J end lost 0 bases, and 11 bases lay between the germline ends. The CDR3 region is CASSLIASGSYEQYF. CDR3 in DNA: TGTGCCAGCAGCTTAATTGCCAGCGGCTCCTACGAGCAGTACTTC.

The chain couples TRBV4-1 to TRBJ2-2; possibly TRBD1 for D (5 bases). The CDR3 totals 14 residues. Trimming cost V 6 bases and J 5 bases, with 13 bases left between them. Germline CDR1 and CDR2: MGHRA and YSYEKL. The CDR3 spells CASRPQGSTGELFF. CDR3 DNA sequence: TGCGCCAGCAGACCCCAGGGATCGACCGGGGAGCTGTTTTTT.

This chain uses TRBV12-3 or TRBV12-4 with TRBJ2-3; 7 bases are a match to TRBD2. The trim removed 1 base at V and 2 bases at J, leaving 3 bases unmatched. The CDR3 runs to 15 residues. The chain's CDR3 is CASSLGLADTDTQYF. For the CDR3, the DNA is TGTGCCAGCAGTTTAGGACTAGCCGACACAGATACGCAGTATTTT.

V gene TRBV4-3 combines with J gene TRBJ2-1, with TRBD2 matching 9 bases. This CDR3 is built from 13 residues. Germline assignment: CDR1 LGHNA and CDR2 YSLEER. The J segment lost 13 bases and the V segment lost 0 bases, leaving 4 bases of the junction unmatched. The DNA of the CDR3 is TGCGCCAGCAGCCAAGAATCGGGGACTAGCCAGTTCTTC. Translation gives CASSQESGTSQFF.

This clonotype was seen a few times. The rearrangement links TRBV12-3 or TRBV12-4 to TRBJ1-5; maybe TRBD1 (6 bases). The CDR3 is 16 residues long. Trimming removed 3 bases from V and 7 bases from J, with 19 bases in between. This CDR3 reads CASSFGSGGPRQPQHF. CDR3 in DNA: TGTGCCAGCAGTTTCGGCTCTGGGGGGCCAAGACAGCCCCAGCATTTT.

The rearrangement joins TRBV2 to TRBJ2-5; unclear D gene. V was clipped by 7 bases and J by 5 bases, with 14 bases between them. The CDR3 contains 13 residues. In germline, CDR1 is SNHLY, CDR2 FYNNEI. This CDR3 is CASTPRGAETQYF. For the CDR3, the DNA is TGTGCCAGCACCCCCCGCGGAGCGGAGACCCAGTACTTC.

The chain is built from TRBV2 and TRBJ1-1, with D possibly TRBD1 on 5 matching bases. Trimming took 6 bases from V and 0 from J, leaving 8 bases between them. Germline values: CDR1 SNHLY, CDR2 FYNNEI. CDR3 length: 13 residues. In DNA form, the CDR3 reads TGTGCCAGCAGAGGGGAGATGAACACTGAAGCTTTCTTT. Its protein is CASRGEMNTEAFF.

V and J are TRBV9 and TRBJ1-1, with D unclear. The germline V and J ends were trimmed by 10 bases and 0 bases, with 19 bases remaining between them. Germline assignment: CDR1 SGDLS and CDR2 YYNGEE. The CDR3 loop spans 15 amino acids. CDR3 in DNA: TGTGCCTCGGAGTTTCTCCATCTGGTGAACACTGAAGCTTTCTTT. Residues: CASEFLHLVNTEAFF.

V is TRBV7-9 and J is TRBJ1-4, with D hard to call. V dropped 5 bases and J dropped 6 bases, with 7 bases sitting between them. Germline V gene data show CDR1 as SEHNR and CDR2 as FQNEAQ (reference sequence). The CDR3 consists of 12 residues. The CDR3 DNA sequence: TGTGCCAGCAGCCGGCCGGATGAAAAACTGTTTTTT. Translated: CASSRPDEKLFF.

The chain carries TRBV7-9 and TRBJ2-1, with TRBD1 matching over 8 bases. V was pared by 5 bases and J by 3 bases, with 9 bases of the junction left unmatched. This CDR3 has 16 amino acids. The germline V gene encodes CDR1 SEHNR and CDR2 FQNEAQ (reference sequence). The CDR3 DNA is TGTGCCAGCAGCATCGACAGGGGACCTATCTACAATGAGCAGTTCTTC. Translation gives CASSIDRGPIYNEQFF.

The V gene is TRBV7-9, the J gene TRBJ2-1; weak D call: TRBD2 (5 bases). This CDR3 comprises 11 residues. Trimming removed 0 bases at V and 15 bases at J, with 9 bases between. Per germline, CDR1 SEHNR and CDR2 FQNEAQ (reference sequence). The CDR3 DNA is TGTGCCAGCAGCTTAGCGGGAGAAATGTTCTTC. Protein sequence: CASSLAGEMFF.

The chain recombines TRBV20-1 with TRBJ2-4, with 8 bases aligning to TRBD2. CDR1 and CDR2 from the germline V gene are DFQATT and SNEGSKA (reference sequence). The V and J ends lost 6 bases and 9 bases, in that order; junction bases with no gene match: 19. The CDR3 loop spans 16 amino acids. CDR3: CSANRGTSGWRGIQYF. The CDR3 nucleotides read TGCAGTGCGAACCGAGGGACTAGTGGCTGGAGGGGCATTCAGTACTTC.

Only one count was recorded for this clonotype. The chain uses TRBV7-2 and TRBJ2-7, with 9 bases matching TRBD2. V was clipped by 3 bases and J by 0 bases; unmatched bases: 6. Germline CDR1 is SGHTA and CDR2 is FQGNSA. This CDR3 contains 16 residues. CDR3 nucleotide sequence: TGTGCCAGCAGCTTGGCGACTAGCGGATACTCCTACGAGCAGTACTTC. Translating gives CASSLATSGYSYEQYF.

Points on this clonotype: One end of the junction fails to match germline, which may point to a read error. The chain links TRBV7-6 to TRBJ1-1; possible D gene TRBD1, 5 bases. CDR3 size: 14 residues. CDR1 is SGHVS and CDR2 is FNYEAQ in the germline V gene. CDR3 amino acids: CASSLERGRAEAFF. The CDR3 nucleotides are TGCGCCAGCAGCTTGGAGAGGGGTAGGGCTGAAGCTTTCTTT. Looking up the rest from reference TRBV7-6 and TRBJ1-1 gives the full variable domain: GAGVSQSPRYKVTKRGQDVALRCDPISGHVSLYWYRQALGQGPEFLTYFNYEAQQDKSGLPNDRFSAERPEGSISTLTIQRTEQRDSAMYRCASSLERGRAEAFFGQGTRLTVV.

For the CDR3, the DNA is TGTGCCAGCAGCAGTTGGGACAGGGGGCAACCTGAAGCTTTCTTT. It codes for CASSSWDRGQPEAFF. The chain carries TRBV6-5 and TRBJ1-1; 12 positions agree with TRBD1. J was trimmed by 6 bases and V by 6 bases; bases with no gene match: 8. CDR1 and CDR2 from the germline V gene are MNHEY and SVGAGI. The CDR3 totals 15 residues.

The J gene is TRBJ1-1, the V gene TRBV7-6; TRBD1 aligns across 8 bases. Germline trimming cut 3 bases from V and 3 bases from J; bases unmatched to any gene: 6. Germline loops: CDR1 SGHVS, CDR2 FNYEAQ. This CDR3 contains 15 residues. The CDR3 region is CASSLGTGRDTEAFF. CDR3 nucleotides: TGTGCCAGCAGCTTGGGGACAGGTAGGGACACTGAAGCTTTCTTT.

In its sample, this clonotype ranks as medium-sized. This chain uses TRBV6-2 or TRBV6-3 with TRBJ2-7; D is perhaps TRBD2 (6 bases). In germline, CDR1 is MNHEY, CDR2 SVGEGT. Deletions cut 2 bases from V and 5 bases from J, with 10 bases between. This CDR3 has 13 residues. The CDR3 region has the DNA TGTGCCAGCAGTTACAACAGACTAGACGAGCAGTACTTC. Translating gives CASSYNRLDEQYF.

A word on this clonotype: At one end, the junction sequence differs from germline, possibly due to a read error. This sequence joins TRBV5-4 and TRBJ2-7; 8 nucleotides line up with TRBD2. This CDR3 has 13 amino acids. Per germline, CDR1 SGHNT and CDR2 YYREEE (reference sequence). The CDR3 sequence: CASGFSGAYEQYF. As DNA, the CDR3 is TGTGCCAGCGGCTTTAGCGGGGCATACGAGCAGTACTTC.

This clonotype was detected only a few times. The V call is TRBV18, the J call TRBJ2-1, with TRBD2 identical over 13 bases. The CDR3 consists of 15 residues. Germline CDR1 is KGHSH and CDR2 is LQKENI. J gave up 9 bases and V 3 bases, and 5 bases lay outside the gene matches. The CDR3 DNA follows: TGTGCCAGCTCACCCTCCGGACTAGCGGGGGTTGAGCAGTTCTTC. Translating it yields CASSPSGLAGVEQFF.

This sequence joins TRBV19 and TRBJ2-7; 7 bases are shared with TRBD1. Germline CDR1 and CDR2: LNHDA and SQIVND (reference sequence). V was pared by 5 bases and J by 0 bases, with 7 bases of the junction left unmatched. The length of the CDR3 is 15 residues. This CDR3 reads CASSADRTSSYEQYF. CDR3 nucleotides: TGTGCCAGTAGTGCGGACAGGACCAGCTCCTACGAGCAGTACTTC. Full variable domain (missing parts from reference TRBV19 and TRBJ2-7): DGGITQSPKYLFRKEGQNVTLSCEQNLNHDAMYWYRQDPGQGLRLIYYSQIVNDFQKGDIAEGYSVSREKKESFPLTVTSAQKNPTAFYLCASSADRTSSYEQYFGPGTRLTVT.

The CDR3 spells CASSSPGQAKNIQYF. The CDR3 DNA reads TGTGCCAGCAGTTCCCCCGGACAGGCCAAAAACATTCAGTACTTC. The genes are TRBV6-5 and TRBJ2-4, with a possible D match to TRBD1 (6 bases). This CDR3 contains 15 residues. Germline lookup yields CDR1 MNHEY and CDR2 SVGAGI. Deletions cut 4 bases from V and 1 base from J, with 11 bases between.

This clonotype was observed a few times. The CDR3 DNA reads TGCGCCAGCAGCCAAGCCCTCACAGATACGCAGTATTTT. Translated: CASSQALTDTQYF. The chain carries TRBV4-3 and TRBJ2-3; D gene unclear. Trimming cost V 1 base and J 2 bases, with 4 bases left between them. The germline CDR1 and CDR2 sequences are LGHNA and YSLEER. The CDR3 totals 13 residues.

The sample holds a few counts of this clonotype. The chain couples TRBV7-9 to TRBJ1-1, with 9 bases identical to TRBD1. V gave up 0 bases and J gave up 5 bases; unmatched junction bases: 4. There are 15 residues in the CDR3. The germline V gene encodes CDR1 SEHNR and CDR2 FQNEAQ (reference sequence). The CDR3 here is CASSLANRGRTEAFF. CDR3 nucleotide sequence: TGTGCCAGCAGCTTAGCGAACAGGGGGCGTACTGAAGCTTTCTTT.

V is TRBV4-2 and J is TRBJ2-7; 11 bases match TRBD2. Germline CDR1 LGHNA, CDR2 YNFKEQ. J was trimmed by 3 bases and V by 0 bases; bases with no gene match: 4. CDR3 size: 16 residues. CDR3: CASSQEGTSGNYEQYF. DNA for the CDR3: TGTGCCAGCAGCCAAGAAGGGACTAGCGGAAACTACGAGCAGTACTTC.